Presented here are 28 T cell receptor beta chains from one specimen sequenced in a study of PD-1 blockade in classical Hodgkin lymphoma. Every single patient, without exception, relapsed after autologous stem cell transplantation, and brentuximab vedotin exposure varied. The method was immunoSEQ multiplex PCR; TCRdb's version includes in-frame clones alone and lacks a portion of them. The sample consists of 12,000 to 15,000 clones, 80% to 90% of them appearing once. The sample consisted of peripheral blood mononuclear cells (PBMCs), taken at baseline. Receptors were obtained from a human donor with classical Hodgkin lymphoma.

The chain recombines TRBV18 with TRBJ2-7, with TRBD1 matching 10 bases. The CDR3 covers 13 residues. Germline V gene lookup returns CDR1 KGHSH and CDR2 LQKENI. With 6 bases clipped from V and 5 bases from J, the junction kept 4 bases outside the gene matches. The CDR3: CASSPGTGDEQYF. For the CDR3, the DNA is TGTGCCAGCTCCCCCGGGACAGGGGACGAGCAGTACTTC.

This clone was seen a handful of times. The DNA for the CDR3 is TGCGCCAGCAGCTTGGGAGCGGGGCGGACAAAGACCGGGGAGCTGTTTTTT. Residues: CASSLGAGRTKTGELFF. This rearrangement joins TRBV5-1 to TRBJ2-2; 7 bases are shared with TRBD2. Germline trimming cut 0 bases from V and 5 bases from J; bases unmatched to any gene: 10. Germline loops: CDR1 SGHRS, CDR2 YFSETQ. This CDR3 region has 17 residues.

The chain employs TRBV28 and TRBJ2-3; D unclear. The CDR3 is 14 amino acids. V lost 1 base to trimming and J lost 4 bases, with 9 bases between them. Germline V gene sequence: CDR1 MDHEN, CDR2 SYDVKM. The DNA for the CDR3 is TGTGCCAGCAGTTTATCGGGCCCCGCAGATACGCAGTATTTT. Its translation is CASSLSGPADTQYF.

The chain has TRBV2 and TRBJ2-7; no clear D. V was trimmed by 6 bases and J by 2 bases, leaving 8 bases between them. Germline V gene lookup returns CDR1 SNHLY and CDR2 FYNNEI. The CDR3 has 12 residues. This CDR3 reads CASSQNPYEQYF. The CDR3, as DNA: TGTGCCAGCAGCCAAAACCCCTACGAGCAGTACTTC.

This clone was seen more than once but under ten times. The chain uses TRBV10-3 and TRBJ2-3; 7 bases match TRBD2. The V segment lost 5 bases and the J segment 2 bases; nucleotides outside the gene matches: 1. There are 13 residues in the CDR3. Germline lookup yields CDR1 ENHRY and CDR2 SYGVKD. CDR3 in amino acids: CAISLAVTDTQYF. The CDR3, as DNA: TGTGCCATCAGTCTAGCGGTCACAGATACGCAGTATTTT.

V is TRBV27 and J is TRBJ2-1; a possible D gene is TRBD2 (5 bases). Germline V gene lookup returns CDR1 MNHEY and CDR2 SMNVEV (reference sequence). There are 18 residues in the CDR3. V was shortened by 2 bases and J by 7 bases, with 24 bases between the two germline ends. CDR3 nucleotides: TGTGCCAGCAGTTTACGGTCTACAATCACCTCTCGGAGGAATGAGCAGTTCTTC. This translates into CASSLRSTITSRRNEQFF.

The chain employs TRBV28 and TRBJ2-1; D unclear. Germline V gives CDR1 MDHEN, CDR2 SYDVKM. This CDR3 comprises 15 residues. V lost 2 bases to trimming and J lost 7 bases, with 15 bases between them. The CDR3 bases are TGTGCCAGCAGTTTAACCATCAGATTACCTAATGAGCAGTTCTTC. It is translated as CASSLTIRLPNEQFF.

The chain links TRBV19 to TRBJ2-2; possibly TRBD2 for D (6 bases). This CDR3 region has 15 residues. Deletions cut 3 bases from V and 5 bases from J, with 13 bases between. The germline gives CDR1 LNHDA, CDR2 SQIVND (reference sequence). DNA for the CDR3: TGTGCCAGTAGTATCATGGCAGGGAGGACCGGGGAGCTGTTTTTT. Its translation is CASSIMAGRTGELFF.

The chain has TRBV4-2 and TRBJ1-1, with 9 bases aligning to TRBD1. Germline lookup yields CDR1 LGHNA and CDR2 YNFKEQ. The CDR3 totals 15 residues. Trimming removed 1 base from V and 3 bases from J; junction bases left unmatched: 3. As DNA, the CDR3 is TGTGCCAGCAGCCAAGGGACAGGGGAGGACACTGAAGCTTTCTTT. Amino acids: CASSQGTGEDTEAFF.

V gene TRBV19 combines with J gene TRBJ2-3, with TRBD2 as a possible D gene (6 bases). The germline gives CDR1 LNHDA, CDR2 SQIVND (reference sequence). The CDR3 contains 14 residues. V was trimmed by 2 bases and J by 4 bases, leaving 10 bases between them. The CDR3 bases are TGTGCCAGTAGTATAACACTAGCTTCAGATACGCAGTATTTT. Translated: CASSITLASDTQYF. The full variable domain, completed using reference TRBV19 and TRBJ2-3, is DGGITQSPKYLFRKEGQNVTLSCEQNLNHDAMYWYRQDPGQGLRLIYYSQIVNDFQKGDIAEGYSVSREKKESFPLTVTSAQKNPTAFYLCASSITLASDTQYFGPGTRLTVL.

The chain couples TRBV4-3 to TRBJ2-2; 9 bases are shared with TRBD2. CDR1 and CDR2 from the germline V gene are LGHNA and YSLEER. V was pared by 4 bases and J by 1 base, with 1 base of the junction left unmatched. CDR3 size: 15 residues. The CDR3 nucleotides read TGCGCCAGCAGCCGACTAGCGGTGAACACCGGGGAGCTGTTTTTT. Translating it yields CASSRLAVNTGELFF.

This clone appeared a few times. The rearrangement joins TRBV7-2 to TRBJ2-3; D is undetermined. The germline V gene encodes CDR1 SGHTA and CDR2 FQGNSA. This CDR3 is 14 amino acids long. Trimming cost V 5 bases and J 0 bases, with 9 bases left between them. CDR3 in amino acids: CASSMLRSTDTQYF. CDR3 DNA sequence: TGTGCCAGCAGCATGCTTCGGAGCACAGATACGCAGTATTTT.

The chain is built from TRBV19 and TRBJ2-5; 9 nucleotides agree with TRBD2. J was trimmed by 3 bases and V by 0 bases; bases with no gene match: 14. Germline V lookup: CDR1 LNHDA, CDR2 SQIVND (reference sequence). This CDR3 spans 19 amino acids. The CDR3 region is CASSIDGASGVGREETQYF. The DNA of the CDR3 is TGTGCCAGTAGTATAGACGGCGCTAGCGGGGTTGGTCGAGAAGAGACCCAGTACTTC.

V usage is TRBV19 and J usage is TRBJ1-4; 12 nucleotides match TRBD1. Germline loops: CDR1 LNHDA, CDR2 SQIVND (reference sequence). The CDR3 is made up of 18 amino acids. With V trimmed by 4 bases and J by 7 bases, 13 bases remained unmatched. The CDR3 DNA sequence: TGTGCCAGTAGTAGAACCGGGACAGGGGGCGAGTGGGCTGAAAAACTGTTTTTT. Translated: CASSRTGTGGEWAEKLFF.

The chain has TRBV7-9 and TRBJ2-7; no firm D call. Germline CDR1 SEHNR, CDR2 FQNEAQ (reference sequence). Trimming shortened V by 5 bases and J by 1 base, and 18 bases separated the two germline ends. This CDR3 is built from 16 residues. DNA for the CDR3: TGTGCCAGCAGCCCCTCTGGCAGCTCCCCATCCTACGAGCAGTACTTC. Translation: CASSPSGSSPSYEQYF.

V and J are TRBV27 and TRBJ2-1, with D possibly called TRBD1 or TRBD2 (5 bases each). Trimming pared 3 bases from V and 0 bases from J, leaving 12 bases between. This CDR3 comprises 16 residues. CDR1 MNHEY and CDR2 SMNVEV come from the germline V gene (reference sequence). Here the CDR3 reads CASSLGVWASYNEQFF. In nucleotides, the CDR3 is TGTGCCAGCAGTTTGGGGGTATGGGCCTCCTACAATGAGCAGTTCTTC.

The chain combines TRBV27 with TRBJ2-1; 12 bases line up with TRBD2. Germline V lookup: CDR1 MNHEY, CDR2 SMNVEV (reference sequence). This CDR3 comprises 18 residues. The J segment lost 8 bases and the V segment lost 4 bases, leaving 15 bases of the junction unmatched. CDR3 in amino acids: CASSSGYRTSGVGDEQFF. The DNA for the CDR3 is TGTGCCAGCAGTTCGGGGTATAGGACTAGCGGGGTAGGGGATGAGCAGTTCTTC.

This chain uses TRBV9 with TRBJ2-3; 7 bases are shared with TRBD1. From germline, CDR1 is SGDLS and CDR2 YYNGEE. V lost 0 bases and J lost 1; bases outside the gene matches: 2. The CDR3 totals 15 residues. CDR3 region: CASSVDGQGTDTQYF. The CDR3 DNA is TGTGCCAGCAGCGTAGACGGACAGGGCACAGATACGCAGTATTTT. Full variable domain (outside the CDR3, taken from reference TRBV9 and TRBJ2-3): DSGVTQTPKHLITATGQRVTLRCSPRSGDLSVYWYQQSLDQGLQFLIQYYNGEERAKGNILERFSAQQFPDLHSELNLSSLELGDSALYFCASSVDGQGTDTQYFGPGTRLTVL.

This clone was picked up one time. CDR3 coding DNA: TGCGCCAGCAGCTTGATCAGGGAACTGGGCATCACCGGGGAGCTGTTTTTT. Translation: CASSLIRELGITGELFF. This rearrangement joins TRBV5-1 to TRBJ2-2, with D tentatively TRBD1 (5 bases). There are 17 residues in the CDR3. The V and J ends lost 1 base and 4 bases respectively, with 17 bases between them. CDR1 is SGHRS, CDR2 YFSETQ, per germline.

J is TRBJ2-1 and V is TRBV6-5; D may be TRBD1 (5 bases). The V gene lost 4 bases and the J gene lost 2 bases, with 12 bases spanning the gap. Germline values: CDR1 MNHEY, CDR2 SVGAGI. The CDR3 has 15 amino acids. This CDR3 is CASSSELTAYNEQFF. CDR3 coding DNA: TGTGCCAGCAGTTCCGAGTTGACAGCCTACAATGAGCAGTTCTTC.

This clone was recorded only once. A read error may account for a junction end that differs from germline. This chain joins TRBV4-3 and TRBJ2-5; the match to TRBD2 covers 9 bases. Germline assignment: CDR1 LGHNA and CDR2 YSLEER. The CDR3 is made up of 14 amino acids. The CDR3 nucleotides are TGCGCCAGCAGCCAAGGGGGAGAGGGACTAGCTGTTCACTTC. Amino acids: CASSQGGEGLAVHF.

The V and J genes are TRBV6-5 and TRBJ2-6; D ambiguous. This CDR3 contains 15 residues. V lost 10 bases and J lost 1, with 14 bases in between. Germline V gene sequence: CDR1 MNHEY, CDR2 SVGAGI. The CDR3 region is CATEIVVSGANVLTF. The CDR3 bases are TGTGCCACCGAAATCGTGGTTTCTGGGGCCAACGTCCTGACTTTC.

This chain links TRBV5-1 with TRBJ2-3; 11 nucleotides align to TRBD2. The CDR3 runs to 16 residues. Germline lookup yields CDR1 SGHRS and CDR2 YFSETQ. Trimming at V came to 3 bases and at J to 2 bases, leaving 5 bases not matched to a gene. CDR3 sequence (DNA): TGCGCCAGCAGCTATCCTAGCGGGGGGACCACAGATACGCAGTATTTT. Protein sequence: CASSYPSGGTTDTQYF.

V and J are TRBV6-5 and TRBJ1-1; unclear D gene. CDR3 length: 12 amino acids. CDR1 and CDR2 (germline): MNHEY, SVGAGI. V was cut by 6 bases and J by 0 bases, with 5 bases left in between. CDR3 in DNA: TGTGCCAGCAGGGATCTGAACACTGAAGCTTTCTTT. It is translated as CASRDLNTEAFF.

By share of the sample, this clone is medium-sized. The chain recombines TRBV7-8 with TRBJ1-5; 10 nucleotides align to TRBD1. The CDR3 runs 16 residues. Looked up from germline, CDR1 is SGHVS and CDR2 is FQNEAQ. J was trimmed by 7 bases and V by 2 bases; bases with no gene match: 8. The CDR3 sequence: CASSLNLGTGAQPQHF. The CDR3, as DNA: TGTGCCAGCAGCTTAAATTTGGGGACAGGGGCCCAGCCCCAGCATTTT.

The V gene is TRBV5-1, the J gene TRBJ2-3; weak D call: TRBD2 (5 bases). The CDR3 is 14 amino acids. The germline gives CDR1 SGHRS, CDR2 YFSETQ. V was pared by 3 bases and J by 0 bases, with 8 bases between. CDR3 protein: CASSSGVSTDTQYF. CDR3 DNA sequence: TGCGCCAGCAGCTCCGGGGTCAGCACAGATACGCAGTATTTT.

The V call is TRBV19, the J call TRBJ2-5; the match to TRBD1 covers 7 bases. The CDR3 spans 15 residues. J was trimmed by 4 bases and V by 5 bases; bases with no gene match: 10. Germline V CDR1 and CDR2: LNHDA, SQIVND (reference sequence). This CDR3 reads CASSRQGVEGETQYF. For the CDR3, the DNA is TGTGCCAGTAGTCGACAGGGCGTTGAAGGAGAGACCCAGTACTTC.

This sequence joins TRBV7-6 and TRBJ2-1; D may correspond to TRBD1 or TRBD2 (5 bases each). The CDR3 contains 15 residues. Trimming left V 5 bases short and J 4 bases short, with 15 bases between. Germline V gene lookup returns CDR1 SGHVS and CDR2 FNYEAQ. CDR3 sequence: CASSRDRSRYNEQFF. The CDR3 bases are TGTGCCAGCAGCAGGGACCGTAGCAGGTACAATGAGCAGTTCTTC.